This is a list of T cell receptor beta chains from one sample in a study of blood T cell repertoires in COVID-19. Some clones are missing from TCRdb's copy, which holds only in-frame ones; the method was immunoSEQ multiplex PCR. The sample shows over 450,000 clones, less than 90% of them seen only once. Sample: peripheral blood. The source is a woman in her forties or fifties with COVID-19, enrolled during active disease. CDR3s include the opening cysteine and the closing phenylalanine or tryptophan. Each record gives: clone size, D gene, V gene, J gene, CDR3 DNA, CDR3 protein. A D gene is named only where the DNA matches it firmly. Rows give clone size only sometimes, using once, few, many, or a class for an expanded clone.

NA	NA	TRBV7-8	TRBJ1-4	TGTGCCAGCAGCTTAGCAACAGCAACTAATGAAAAACTGTTTTTT	CASSLATATNEKLFF
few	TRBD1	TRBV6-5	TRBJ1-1	TGTGCCAGCAGTTACGGGACAGGGGGCGACGCTGAAGCTTTCTTT	CASSYGTGGDAEAFF
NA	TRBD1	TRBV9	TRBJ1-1	TGTGCCAGCAGCGCGGGGGACCGGACAGGAACTGAAGCTTTCTTT	CASSAGDRTGTEAFF
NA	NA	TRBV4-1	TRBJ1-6	TGCGCCAGCAGCCAAGACAAATATTCACCCCTCCACTTT	CASSQDKYSPLHF
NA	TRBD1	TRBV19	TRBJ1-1	TGTGCCAGTAGTATAAGGACAGGGAACACTGAAGCTTTCTTT	CASSIRTGNTEAFF
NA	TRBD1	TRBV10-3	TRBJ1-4	TGTGCCATCAGTGTCGGTAATTCCAGGGGGCTTAATGAAAAACTGTTTTTT	CAISVGNSRGLNEKLFF
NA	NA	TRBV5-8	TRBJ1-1	TGTGCCAGCAGCTTGGGGGGGGACACTGAAGCTTTCTTT	CASSLGGDTEAFF
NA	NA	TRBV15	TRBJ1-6	TGTGCCACCAGCAGAGCCGGGTCACAAAATTCACCCCTCCACTTT	CATSRAGSQNSPLHF
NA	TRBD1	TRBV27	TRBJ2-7	TGTGCCAGTGGGACAGTACCTTACGAGCAGTACTTC	CASGTVPYEQYF
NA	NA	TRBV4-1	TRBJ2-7	TGCGCCAGCAGCCAGGGGCTGGACCCTCGGGGGTTGGAGCAGTACTTC	CASSQGLDPRGLEQYF
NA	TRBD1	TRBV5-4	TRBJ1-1	TGTGCCAGCAGCACGGGACAGGGGCCTATGAACACTGAAGCTTTCTTT	CASSTGQGPMNTEAFF
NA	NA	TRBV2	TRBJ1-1	TGTGCCAGCAGTCACCCACCACAGGGCGTCGGCACTGAAGCTTTCTTT	CASSHPPQGVGTEAFF
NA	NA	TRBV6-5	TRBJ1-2	TGTGCCACCACCCAGGGCCCTAACTATGGCTACACCTTC	CATTQGPNYGYTF
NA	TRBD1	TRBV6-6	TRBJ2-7	TGTGCCAGCAGTTACTCCGGGACAGGGGGGACCGAGCAGTACTTC	CASSYSGTGGTEQYF
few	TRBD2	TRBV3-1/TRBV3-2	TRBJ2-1	TGTGCCAGCAGCCCGACTAGCGGGGTGACGAATGAGCAGTTCTTC	CASSPTSGVTNEQFF
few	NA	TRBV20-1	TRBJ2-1	TGCAGTGCTAGTGGGGCGGGCGTCTCTATCAATGAGCAGTTCTTC	CSASGAGVSINEQFF
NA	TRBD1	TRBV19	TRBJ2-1	TGTGCCAGTAGTATAGAGGGGACAGGGACCTACAATGAGCAGTTCTTC	CASSIEGTGTYNEQFF
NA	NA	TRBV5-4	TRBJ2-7	TGTGCCAGCAGCTTGCGGAGGAAGCCAGCGAGGGAGCAGTACTTC	CASSLRRKPAREQYF
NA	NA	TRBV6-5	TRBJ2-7	TGTGCCAGCAGCCAGGGAGGCCACGAGCAGTACTTC	CASSQGGHEQYF
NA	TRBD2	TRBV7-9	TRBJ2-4	TGTGCCAGCAGCCCCCGACTAGCGGGGGGGAAGAACATTCAGTACTTC	CASSPRLAGGKNIQYF
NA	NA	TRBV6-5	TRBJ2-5	TGTGCCAGCACCAACGAGGAGACCCAGTACTTC	CASTNEETQYF
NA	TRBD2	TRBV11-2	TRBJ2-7	TGTGCCAGCAGCTCCGCCCAAGGAGCGGGGTCCCATCGCGAGCAGTACTTC	CASSSAQGAGSHREQYF
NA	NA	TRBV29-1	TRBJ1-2	TGCAGCGTTGAACCGCGGACAGATTATGGCTACACCTTC	CSVEPRTDYGYTF
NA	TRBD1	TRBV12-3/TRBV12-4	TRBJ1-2	TGTGCCAGCTTAGGGGGCGATCTACCCGGCTACACCTTC	CASLGGDLPGYTF